Below are 13 T cell receptor beta chains sequenced from a single sample in a study of T cell responses to AZD1222 COVID-19 vaccine. TCRdb's table, derived via immunoSEQ multiplex PCR, lists solely in-frame clones and lacks some. This table holds 150,000 or so clones, 80% to 90% found once. Sequenced material: peripheral blood, taken on day 0 of AZD1222 vaccination. The receptors come from an adult in good health.

The CDR3 nucleotides read TGTGCCGGGGCAGGATCTGGGGCCAACGTCCTGACTTTC. Translation: CAGAGSGANVLTF. The chain has TRBV12-3 or TRBV12-4 and TRBJ2-6, with D possibly TRBD1 on 5 matching bases. Between the trimmed V and J ends, which lost 11 bases and 1 base, there was a span of 9 bases. The CDR3 runs 13 residues.

The sample holds one count of this clone. J is TRBJ1-1 and V is TRBV27, with D tentatively TRBD1 (6 bases). The CDR3 has 17 residues. Trimming left V 3 bases short and J 2 bases short, with 19 bases between. CDR1 is MNHEY, CDR2 SMNVEV, per germline (reference sequence). The CDR3 sequence is CASSFIRGGNENTEAFF. The CDR3 DNA reads as TGTGCCAGCAGTTTTATAAGGGGGGGGAACGAAAACACTGAAGCTTTCTTT.

The rearrangement joins TRBV6-5 to TRBJ2-1, with D possibly matching TRBD2 (5 bases). Trimming stripped 6 bases from V and 12 bases from J, with 18 bases between. CDR3 size: 13 residues. From germline, CDR1 is MNHEY and CDR2 SVGAGI. DNA for the CDR3: TGTGCCAGCAGCCTGACTCTTACGAGCGGGCAGTTCTTC. Residues: CASSLTLTSGQFF.

DNA of the CDR3: TGCGCCAGCAGCCAAGGACTAGCTAAACGGTACAATGAGCAGTTCTTC. Its translation is CASSQGLAKRYNEQFF. This chain joins TRBV4-3 and TRBJ2-1; 7 nucleotides align to TRBD2. The CDR3 has 16 amino acids. V dropped 1 base and J dropped 4; count of bases not matched to a gene: 7. Germline V gene lookup returns CDR1 LGHNA and CDR2 YSLEER.

The chain uses TRBV30 and TRBJ2-5; D gene ambiguous. Germline lookup yields CDR1 GTSNPN and CDR2 SVGIG (reference sequence). V gave up 0 bases and J gave up 5 bases, with 10 bases separating them. This CDR3 is built from 13 residues. CDR3 coding DNA: TGTGCCTGGAGTGTCAAGGGTATGGAGACCCAGTACTTC. Translation gives CAWSVKGMETQYF.

A remark on this clone: Other DNA variants within this sample encode the same CDR3. The CDR3 coding sequence is TGTGCCAGCTCCCCCGGACTAGTCTCCTACGAGCAGTACTTC. The encoded protein is CASSPGLVSYEQYF. The rearrangement uses TRBV18 and TRBJ2-7; 7 bases align to TRBD2. V lost 6 bases to trimming and J lost 0 bases; unmatched junction nucleotides: 5. The germline V gene encodes CDR1 KGHSH and CDR2 LQKENI. The CDR3 length is 14 residues.

The J gene is TRBJ1-2, the V gene TRBV28; D possibly corresponds to TRBD1 (5 bases). Deletions cut 6 bases from V and 12 bases from J, with 14 bases between. Looked up from germline, CDR1 is MDHEN and CDR2 is SYDVKM. This CDR3 spans 11 amino acids. The CDR3 nucleotides read TGTGCCAGCAGCCCGGGACGGGGCGACACCTTC. It codes for CASSPGRGDTF.

About this clone: The sample has other DNA sequences that encode this CDR3 too. The genes are TRBV12-3 or TRBV12-4 and TRBJ2-3; D call uncertain. The germline V and J ends were trimmed by 3 bases and 4 bases, with 2 bases remaining between them. This CDR3 has 11 amino acids. CDR3 in amino acids: CASSFADTQYF. The CDR3 DNA follows: TGTGCCAGCAGTTTCGCAGATACGCAGTATTTT.

V gene TRBV2 combines with J gene TRBJ1-2; TRBD1 matches 9 bases. Trimming removed 3 bases from V and 8 bases from J; junction bases left unmatched: 7. The CDR3 covers 14 residues. Germline V CDR1 and CDR2: SNHLY, FYNNEI. The CDR3: CASSDIGQGNGYTF. The CDR3 DNA sequence: TGTGCCAGCAGTGACATAGGACAGGGGAACGGCTACACCTTC.

The rearrangement joins TRBV5-6 to TRBJ1-5; D is uncertain. CDR1 and CDR2 from the germline V gene are SGHDT and YYEEEE. CDR3 length: 13 residues. Trimming removed 0 bases from V and 6 bases from J, with 7 bases in between. Here the CDR3 DNA reads TGTGCCAGCAGCTTGGGGGCGGTTCAGCCCCAGCATTTT. This codes for CASSLGAVQPQHF.

The rearrangement links TRBV11-2 to TRBJ1-1; D remains unclear. V was pared by 5 bases and J by 0 bases, with 10 bases between. CDR3 length: 14 amino acids. Germline CDR1 is SGHAT and CDR2 is FQNNGV. In DNA form, the CDR3 reads TGTGCCAGCAGCAGATCAAGTATGAACACTGAAGCTTTCTTT. Translation gives CASSRSSMNTEAFF.

This rearrangement joins TRBV29-1 to TRBJ1-5; D ambiguous. Germline lookup yields CDR1 SQVTM and CDR2 ANQGSEA. The CDR3 totals 12 residues. V lost 7 bases and J 3 bases, leaving 10 bases between the germline ends. CDR3 loop: CSACDLNQPQHF. For the CDR3, the DNA is TGCAGCGCTTGCGACCTCAATCAGCCCCAGCATTTT. Supplemented by reference TRBV29-1 and TRBJ1-5, the full variable domain reads SAVISQKPSRDICQRGTSLTIQCQVDSQVTMMFWYRQQPGQSLTLIATANQGSEATYESGFVIDKFPISRPNLTFSTLTVSNMSPEDSSIYLCSACDLNQPQHFGDGTRLSIL.

The V call is TRBV28, the J call TRBJ1-5; maybe TRBD1 (6 bases). Trimming left V 4 bases short and J 7 bases short, with 14 bases between. CDR3 length: 14 residues. CDR1 is MDHEN and CDR2 is SYDVKM in the germline V gene. CDR3 DNA: TGTGCCAGCAGTTCTCCAGGGGACGGACAGCCCCAGCATTTT. It translates to CASSSPGDGQPQHF.